Included here is one T cell receptor (beta chain) sequence, with context. The antigen is undetermined. An end of the junction differs from the germline gene, which may be a read error. The CDR3 runs 14 residues. Looked up from germline, CDR1 is LGHNA and CDR2 is YNFKEQ. The data derive from a study of T cells in Graves' hyperthyroidism and ophthalmopathy. Amplified TCR beta CDR3 regions came from RNA transcripts. TCR CDR3 underwent first-round RT-PCR with the HTBI primer set. Each CDR3 protein gets one entry after TCRdb re-called the multiplex PCR reads with MiXCR. Counted here are roughly 800,000 distinct CDR3 sequences, 35% to 40% occurring once; the ten biggest clones make up 8.9%. A lack of ophthalmopathy progression within 18 months defined stable Graves' hyperthyroidism. Newly diagnosed patients aged 18 to 65 had hyperthyroidism of under 2 months' duration. Using around 10 ml of fresh peripheral blood, PBMCs were prepared.

Study observations and caveats: Most expanded thyroid clonotypes above 0.001 also appeared in blood.

Sequencing was carried out using blood. The chain employs TRBV4-2 and TRBJ2-5, with D uncertain. The origin of this receptor is a man aged 18-30 years with Graves' hyperthyroidism. The CDR3 DNA reads as TGTGCCAGCGGCCAAGAAGGCAGGAAGGAGACCCAGTACTTC. Translating it yields CASGQEGRKETQYF.